Listed here are 4 T cell receptor beta chains from one sample, sequenced in a study of cytomegalovirus exposure and HLA in healthy donors. Sequenced by immunoSEQ multiplex PCR; TCRdb stores in-frame clones only, minus some. The sample records 150,000 to 200,000 clones, about 90% being singletons. Sequences were obtained from PBMCs. The receptor source for this set is a woman younger than 30 in good health and CMV-seropositive.

The chain joins TRBV27 to TRBJ2-3, with 12 nucleotides matching TRBD2. The CDR3 consists of 17 residues. Germline V lookup: CDR1 MNHEY, CDR2 SMNVEV (reference sequence). With V trimmed by 0 bases and J by 7 bases, 8 bases remained unmatched. The CDR3 region has the DNA TGTGCCAGCAGTTTATCCGGACTAGCGGGACGTGTAAATACGCAGTATTTT. Translated, it gives CASSLSGLAGRVNTQYF.

The rearrangement links TRBV27 to TRBJ2-2; the match to TRBD2 covers 14 bases. J was trimmed by 2 bases and V by 7 bases; bases with no gene match: 6. The length of the CDR3 is 17 residues. Germline lookup yields CDR1 MNHEY and CDR2 SMNVEV (reference sequence). The DNA of the CDR3 is TGTGCCAGCAAGACTAGCGGGAGGGGTTATAACACCGGGGAGCTGTTTTTT. The encoded protein is CASKTSGRGYNTGELFF.

The V call is TRBV18, the J call TRBJ1-1; D is possibly TRBD1 (5 bases). This CDR3 comprises 13 residues. The germline gives CDR1 KGHSH, CDR2 LQKENI. V dropped 1 base and J dropped 6 bases, with 9 bases sitting between them. CDR3 sequence: CASSPLRAAEAFF. CDR3 nucleotide sequence: TGTGCCAGCTCACCACTCAGGGCCGCTGAAGCTTTCTTT.

The chain is built from TRBV28 and TRBJ1-1, with TRBD1 matching over 8 bases. The CDR3 is made up of 13 amino acids. Germline CDR1 MDHEN, CDR2 SYDVKM. Trimming removed 5 bases from V and 11 bases from J; junction bases left unmatched: 10. The chain's CDR3 is CASSVRTGPGAFF. The DNA for the CDR3 is TGTGCCAGCAGTGTCCGGACAGGGCCTGGTGCTTTCTTT.